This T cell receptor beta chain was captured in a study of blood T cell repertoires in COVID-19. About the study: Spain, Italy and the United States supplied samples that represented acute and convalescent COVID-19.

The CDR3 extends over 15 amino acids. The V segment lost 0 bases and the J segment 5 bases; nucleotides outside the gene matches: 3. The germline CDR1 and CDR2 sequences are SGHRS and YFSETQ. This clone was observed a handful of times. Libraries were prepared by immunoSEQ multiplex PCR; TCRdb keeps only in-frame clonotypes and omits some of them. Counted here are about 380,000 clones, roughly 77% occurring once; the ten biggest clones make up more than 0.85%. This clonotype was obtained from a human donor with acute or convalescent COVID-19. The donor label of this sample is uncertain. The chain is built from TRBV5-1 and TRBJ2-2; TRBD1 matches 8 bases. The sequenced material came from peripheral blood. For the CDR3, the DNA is TGCGCCAGCAGCTTGGCGGACAGGGAAACCGGGGAGCTGTTTTTT. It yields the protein CASSLADRETGELFF.